This entry is about one T cell receptor (beta chain). Its specificity is not known. Profiled with immunoSEQ multiplex PCR; TCRdb holds only in-frame clones, not every one. The sample has about 7,900 clones, 62% seen once; the top ten hold about 3.5%. The sample's time point: after neoadjuvant nivolumab, at surgical resection. Patients were newly diagnosed with stage II-IVA oral cavity squamous cell carcinoma without prior systemic or radiation treatment. This specimen belongs to a study of neoadjuvant anti-PD-1 for oral cavity cancer. Study-wide results and limits: With a few patients per group, TCR findings need larger cohorts.

The source is a person aged 35 to 85 with oral cavity squamous cell carcinoma. Here the sequenced sample was PBMCs, taken after nivolumab (anti-PD-1) treatment.

CDR3: CSVGLEWELNTEAFF. In DNA, the CDR3 is TGCAGCGTTGGACTAGAGTGGGAGCTGAACACTGAAGCTTTCTTT. This chain uses TRBV29-1 with TRBJ1-1; D is unresolved. The CDR3 is made up of 15 amino acids. The germline V gene encodes CDR1 SQVTM and CDR2 ANQGSEA. V was pared by 4 bases and J by 0 bases, with 15 bases between.